The sequence of this TCR beta chain was determined in a study of CD8 T cells in ankylosing spondylitis. Points from the study as a whole: A TCR beta motif of under ten highly homologous variants appeared characteristic of ankylosing spondylitis blood. Previous work reported some of these motif variants in the synovial fluid and blood of reactive arthritis. There was reportedly significant enrichment of clones that were disease-linked in matched ankylosing spondylitis synovial fluid.

The germline V gene encodes CDR1 LGHNA and CDR2 YNFKEQ. This CDR3 has 15 amino acids. V gave up 1 base and J gave up 10 bases, with 14 bases separating them. TCRdb processed the 5' RACE reads anew with MiXCR; each CDR3 protein has one entry. The sample has around 490,000 distinct CDR3 sequences, 5.3% seen once. The sample holds many counts of this clonotype. The antigen is undetermined. This chain connects TRBV4-2 to TRBJ1-6; D not certain. This receptor was identified in a male donor with ankylosing spondylitis. Sequencing was done on a sample of blood, either unsorted or a sorted T cell fraction (not recorded which). In DNA, the CDR3 is TGTGCCAGCAGCCAAGGAGGTTCGCGGGGATCACCCCTCCACTTT. Its protein product is CASSQGGSRGSPLHF.